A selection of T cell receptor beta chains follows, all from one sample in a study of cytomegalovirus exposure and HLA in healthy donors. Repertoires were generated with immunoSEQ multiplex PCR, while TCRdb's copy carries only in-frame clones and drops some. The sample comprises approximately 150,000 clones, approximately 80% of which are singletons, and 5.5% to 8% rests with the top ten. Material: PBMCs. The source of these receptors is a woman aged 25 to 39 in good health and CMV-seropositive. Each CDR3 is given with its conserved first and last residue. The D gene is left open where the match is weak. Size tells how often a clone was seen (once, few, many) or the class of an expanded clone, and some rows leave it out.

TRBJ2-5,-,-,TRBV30,CAWSVQGGETQYF
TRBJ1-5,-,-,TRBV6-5,CASRDSNNQPQHF
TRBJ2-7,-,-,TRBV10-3,CAISESYSPRVEAYEQYF
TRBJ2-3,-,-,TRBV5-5,CASSPRAGSSTDTQYF
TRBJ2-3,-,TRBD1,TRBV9,CASSRTGTDTQYF
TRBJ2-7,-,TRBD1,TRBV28,CASRRTGGNYEQYF
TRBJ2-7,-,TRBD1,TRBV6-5,CASSTGTGGVYEQYF
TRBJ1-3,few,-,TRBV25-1,CASTLSGNTIYF
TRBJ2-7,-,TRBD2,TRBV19,CASSLAGGNPYEQYF
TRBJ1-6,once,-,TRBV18,CASSPEGYSPLHF
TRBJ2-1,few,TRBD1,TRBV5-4,CASSRGQNPYNEQFF
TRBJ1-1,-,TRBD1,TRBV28,CASTVQGPNTEAFF
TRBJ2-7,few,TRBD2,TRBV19,CASSTTSGRTYEQYF
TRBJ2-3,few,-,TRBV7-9,CASSLGLAADTQYF
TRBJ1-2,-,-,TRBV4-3,CASSQDRTDIYGYTF
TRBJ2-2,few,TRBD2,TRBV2,CASRAGTSGELFF
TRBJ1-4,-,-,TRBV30,CAWSIQGGFEKLFF
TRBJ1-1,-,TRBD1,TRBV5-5,CASSSRGQVNTEAFF
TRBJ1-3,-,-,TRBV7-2,CASSLGSGTGNTIYF
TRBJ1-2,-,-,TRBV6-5,CASSPFGSYGYTF
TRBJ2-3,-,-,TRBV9,CASSAGPTDTQYF
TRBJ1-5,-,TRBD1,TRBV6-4,CASSDPGQSNQPQHF
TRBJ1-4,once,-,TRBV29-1,CSVDPRDGGEKLFF
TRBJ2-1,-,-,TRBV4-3,CASSQEGVADSSYNEQFF
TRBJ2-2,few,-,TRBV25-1,CASSEWRPGRGGELFF
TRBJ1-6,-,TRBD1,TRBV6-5,CASSFDGQGDSPLHF
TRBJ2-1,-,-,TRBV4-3,CASSHDSNEQFF
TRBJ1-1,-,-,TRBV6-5,CASSLGPETGEAFF